These 19 T cell receptor beta chains came from one sample sequenced in a study of response to subunit inactivated influenza vaccine. TCRdb re-derived calls from the RT-PCR reads in MiXCR, one entry per CDR3 protein. Here the sample spans around 850,000 distinct CDR3 sequences, less than 20% being singletons. The sample here was PBMCs from blood, taken 4 to 6 days after vaccination. These receptors were taken from a man aged 45-65 years who received an inactivated influenza vaccine.

The chain joins TRBV28 to TRBJ2-7, with 14 bases aligning to TRBD2. From germline, CDR1 is MDHEN and CDR2 SYDVKM. The length of the CDR3 is 15 residues. V lost 3 bases to trimming and J lost 4 bases; unmatched junction nucleotides: 2. The CDR3 DNA is TGTGCCAGCAGTTTGCGGACTAGCGGGAGGTACGAGCAGTACTTC. It encodes CASSLRTSGRYEQYF.

There are a few counts of this clonotype. The genes are TRBV7-9 and TRBJ2-1, with D unclear. With 2 bases removed from V and 1 base from J, the gap between germline ends came to 9 bases. The germline gives CDR1 SEHNR, CDR2 FQNEAQ (reference sequence). The CDR3 is 15 amino acids. The CDR3 reads CASSLKENSYNEQFF. The CDR3, as DNA: TGTGCCAGCAGCTTAAAGGAGAATTCCTACAATGAGCAGTTCTTC.

The V gene is TRBV5-1, the J gene TRBJ2-3, with TRBD1 identical over 7 bases. The CDR3 consists of 15 residues. Germline V CDR1 and CDR2: SGHRS, YFSETQ. V dropped 4 bases and J dropped 4; count of bases not matched to a gene: 9. This CDR3 is CASSRRGGASDTQYF. DNA of the CDR3: TGCGCCAGCAGCCGACGAGGGGGCGCATCAGATACGCAGTATTTT.

In this sample, this clonotype turned up a few times. The rearrangement links TRBV7-2 to TRBJ1-4; D call uncertain. Trimming removed 5 bases from V and 5 bases from J, with 12 bases in between. Germline CDR1 and CDR2: SGHTA and FQGNSA. The CDR3 runs to 14 residues. The CDR3 nucleotides are TGTGCCAGCAGCCCCCGGCAACAGAATGAAAAACTGTTTTTT. Its protein is CASSPRQQNEKLFF.

The rearrangement uses TRBV20-1 and TRBJ2-1; D not certain. The CDR3 has 12 residues. Trimming removed 0 bases from V and 5 bases from J, with 5 bases in between. From germline, CDR1 is DFQATT and CDR2 SNEGSKA (reference sequence). CDR3 DNA sequence: TGCAGTGCTAGAGATATAAACAATGAGCAGTTCTTC. This encodes CSARDINNEQFF.

This clonotype appeared a few times. This chain links TRBV7-9 with TRBJ2-1, with D possibly called TRBD1 or TRBD2 (5 bases each). V was trimmed by 3 bases and J by 6 bases, leaving 12 bases between them. The CDR3 runs 14 residues. Germline CDR1 and CDR2: SEHNR and FQNEAQ (reference sequence). This CDR3 is CASSFRESLNEQFF. The CDR3 coding sequence is TGTGCCAGCAGCTTCAGGGAGTCCCTCAATGAGCAGTTCTTC.

In its sample, this clonotype was seen a few times. The genes are TRBV20-1 and TRBJ1-1, with D perhaps matching TRBD1 (6 bases). The germline V gene has CDR1 DFQATT and CDR2 SNEGSKA (reference sequence). Trimming removed 0 bases from V and 4 bases from J, with 12 bases in between. The CDR3 is 14 residues long. The CDR3 region is CSAREGGPVTEAFF. The CDR3 DNA sequence: TGCAGTGCTAGAGAGGGGGGGCCGGTCACTGAAGCTTTCTTT.

This chain joins TRBV6-1 and TRBJ2-2; D may correspond to TRBD1 or TRBD2 (5 bases each). The CDR3 spans 14 residues. Germline V CDR1 and CDR2: MNHNS, SASEGT. V was pared by 9 bases and J by 2 bases, with 13 bases between. CDR3 sequence: CASRRQGNTGELFF. The CDR3 nucleotides read TGTGCCAGTAGGAGGCAGGGCAACACCGGGGAGCTGTTTTTT.

The chain uses TRBV20-1 and TRBJ2-5, with D maybe TRBD1 (7 bases). Germline V gene sequence: CDR1 DFQATT, CDR2 SNEGSKA (reference sequence). Trimming shortened V by 3 bases and J by 5 bases, and 16 bases separated the two germline ends. CDR3 size: 14 residues. The CDR3 bases are TGCAGTGCTAGCTCGGGAGCAGGGGGTGAGACCCAGTACTTC. It yields the protein CSASSGAGGETQYF.

The chain joins TRBV24-1 to TRBJ1-2; 9 bases fit TRBD1. V trimming: 6 bases; J trimming: 6 bases; junction bases outside the gene matches: 10. Germline CDR1 reads KGHDR; CDR2 reads SFDVKD. This CDR3 is 15 amino acids long. In DNA, the CDR3 is TGTGCCACCAGTTCCACAGGGGGCGCCGTTAATGGCTACACCTTC. It is translated as CATSSTGGAVNGYTF.

The chain couples TRBV6-5 to TRBJ2-7; the D is unclear. V lost 0 bases, J lost 7 bases, and 13 bases lay in between. CDR3 length: 14 residues. In germline, CDR1 is MNHEY, CDR2 SVGAGI. CDR3 in DNA: TGTGCCAGCAGTTACTCGAGGTCCTCTTGGGAGCAGTACTTC. As protein: CASSYSRSSWEQYF.

This clonotype was seen more than once but under ten times. The V gene is TRBV5-1, the J gene TRBJ2-2; possibly TRBD2 for D (6 bases). V gave up 3 bases and J gave up 4 bases, with 13 bases separating them. The germline V gene encodes CDR1 SGHRS and CDR2 YFSETQ. The CDR3 loop spans 15 amino acids. The CDR3 is CASSSGGTRTGELFF. CDR3 coding DNA: TGCGCCAGCAGCTCCGGCGGGACTCGCACCGGGGAGCTGTTTTTT.

This clonotype was seen repeatedly, ten times or more. The V call is TRBV29-1, the J call TRBJ2-3; possibly TRBD2 for D (6 bases). The CDR3 extends over 13 amino acids. V was shortened by 6 bases and J by 3 bases, with 13 bases between the two germline ends. Germline CDR1 SQVTM, CDR2 ANQGSEA. In nucleotides, the CDR3 is TGCAGCGTCATACTAGCTTTTACAGATACGCAGTATTTT. Protein product: CSVILAFTDTQYF.

V usage is TRBV6-2 or TRBV6-3 and J usage is TRBJ2-2, with D possibly TRBD2 on 5 matching bases. CDR3 length: 14 residues. Trimming took off 6 bases at V and 2 bases at J, with 10 bases between the two ends. Germline V gene data show CDR1 as MNHEY and CDR2 as SVGEGT. CDR3 bases: TGTGCCAGCAGGACTACGGATAACACCGGGGAGCTGTTTTTT. Its protein product is CASRTTDNTGELFF.

The rearrangement uses TRBV7-6 and TRBJ2-5; the D is unclear. Germline CDR1 reads SGHVS; CDR2 reads FNYEAQ. CDR3 length: 13 amino acids. Between the trimmed V and J ends, which lost 1 base and 4 bases, there was a span of 7 bases. The CDR3 region is CASSLEVGETQYF. As DNA, the CDR3 is TGTGCCAGCAGCTTAGAGGTCGGAGAGACCCAGTACTTC.

The rearrangement links TRBV10-2 to TRBJ2-1; 7 nucleotides agree with TRBD1. The ends lost 3 bases at V and 0 bases at J; junction bases unmatched: 2. The CDR3 contains 15 residues. The germline V gene encodes CDR1 WSHSY and CDR2 SAAADI. CDR3 in DNA: TGCGCCAGCAGTGATAGGGGGCCCTCCTACAATGAGCAGTTCTTC. It encodes CASSDRGPSYNEQFF.

The V and J genes are TRBV5-1 and TRBJ2-1; weak D call: TRBD1 (6 bases). The CDR3 length is 17 residues. Per the germline V gene, CDR1 is SGHRS and CDR2 is YFSETQ. Trimming stripped 2 bases from V and 1 base from J, with 16 bases between. The CDR3 DNA sequence: TGCGCCAGCAGCTTAACTTACAGGGAGAGGTCCTACAATGAGCAGTTCTTC. Protein product: CASSLTYRERSYNEQFF.

CDR3 nucleotides: TGTGCCAGCAGTCCTAAATCCTGGGGTGGCTACACCTTC. Protein sequence: CASSPKSWGGYTF. The rearrangement links TRBV12-3 or TRBV12-4 to TRBJ1-2; the D is unclear. This CDR3 has 13 amino acids. V was clipped by 5 bases and J by 7 bases, with 14 bases between them.

This clonotype showed up many times. V and J are TRBV12-3 or TRBV12-4 and TRBJ2-1; 7 bases agree with TRBD2. The CDR3 length is 12 residues. V shed 7 bases and J 14 bases; nucleotides not matched to a gene: 11. CDR3 protein: CASTLGGRWKFF. CDR3 coding DNA: TGTGCCAGCACCCTGGGGGGGAGGTGGAAGTTCTTC.